This is a list of T cell receptor beta chains from one sample in a study of metastatic and nonmetastatic thyroid tumors. Using MiXCR, TCRdb reanalyzed the PCR reads. This table holds 53,000 or so clones, 20% found once. Source material: blood. These receptors all come from a female donor with papillary thyroid cancer or a benign thyroid nodule (not recorded which). Some clones in this sample may be carry-over from other donors' samples. CDR3s include the opening cysteine and the closing phenylalanine or tryptophan. D genes are given only for firm matches. Expanded clones are given a class, and other clones once, few, many or no size at all.

V: TRBV9
J: TRBJ2-3
D: -
size: many
DNA: TGTGCCAGCAGCGTATACTCCACTAGCACAGATACGCAGTATTTT
CDR3: CASSVYSTSTDTQYF

V: TRBV5-1
J: TRBJ2-2
D: -
size: -
DNA: TGCGCCTGCAGCTTGGCTCTAGCGCGAGCGGCGACCGGGGAGCTGTTTTTT
CDR3: CACSLALARAATGELFF

V: TRBV6-7
J: TRBJ1-5
D: -
size: -
DNA: TGTGCCCCTGACCGGAATAAGACCCAGCATTTT
CDR3: CAPDRNKTQHF

V: TRBV5-1
J: TRBJ2-1
D: -
size: many
DNA: TGCGCCAGCAGCTTTCGAGCTGGGCAGATCTACAATGAGCAGTTCTTC
CDR3: CASSFRAGQIYNEQFF

V: TRBV5-6
J: TRBJ2-3
D: -
size: -
DNA: TGTGCCAGCAGCCCCGTAGGCAGCCCCTATACGCAGTATTTT
CDR3: CASSPVGSPYTQYF

V: TRBV2
J: TRBJ1-6
D: -
size: many
DNA: TGTGCCAGCAGTGAAGGCGCGTTTTTTGGAATTTCACCCCTCCACTTT
CDR3: CASSEGAFFGISPLHF

V: TRBV27
J: TRBJ2-7
D: -
size: many
DNA: TGTGCCAGCAGTTTTAAAGGGAACTCCTACGAGCAGTACTTC
CDR3: CASSFKGNSYEQYF

V: TRBV10-3
J: TRBJ2-7
D: -
size: many
DNA: TGTGCCATCAGTGAGCGGGATTCGTCCTACGAGCAGTACTTC
CDR3: CAISERDSSYEQYF

V: TRBV20-1
J: TRBJ2-1
D: -
size: many
DNA: TGCAGTGCCAGGAGTCAGGGACCCTACAATGAGCAGTTCTTC
CDR3: CSARSQGPYNEQFF

V: TRBV6-4
J: TRBJ1-6
D: TRBD1
size: few
DNA: TGTGCCAGCCCTGAGGACAGGGTCAAAAATTCACCCCTCCACTTT
CDR3: CASPEDRVKNSPLHF

V: TRBV6-1
J: TRBJ2-7
D: -
size: few
DNA: TGTGCCAGCAGTGAACCGGGTGGGGGTAGCGGTATTACCAACGAGCAGTACTTC
CDR3: CASSEPGGGSGITNEQYF

V: TRBV30
J: TRBJ2-4
D: -
size: once
DNA: TGTGCCTGGTGTGTTAAGGGCGCGGGTCATAGCATTCAGTACTTT
CDR3: CAWCVKGAGHSIQYF

V: TRBV4-1
J: TRBJ1-2
D: -
size: many
DNA: TGCGCCAGCAGCCCAAAACCTTTGGGGGGCGACCGTCACTATGGCTACACCTTC
CDR3: CASSPKPLGGDRHYGYTF

V: TRBV3-1
J: TRBJ1-1
D: -
size: -
DNA: TGTGCCAGCAGCCATGGGGTTGGTAACACCGAAGCTTTCTTT
CDR3: CASSHGVGNTEAFF

V: TRBV6-1
J: TRBJ2-7
D: -
size: many
DNA: TGTGCCAGCAGTGAAGAGGCTGGGGGCAGGTACGAGCAGTACTTC
CDR3: CASSEEAGGRYEQYF

V: TRBV6-1
J: TRBJ1-1
D: TRBD1
size: -
DNA: TGTGCCAGCAGTGCGGAGGGCGGACAGGGAGCATCAGAAGCTTTCTTT
CDR3: CASSAEGGQGASEAFF

V: TRBV19
J: TRBJ2-7
D: TRBD1
size: many
DNA: TGTGCCAGTGGGACAGTCTACGAGCAGTACTTC
CDR3: CASGTVYEQYF

V: TRBV2
J: TRBJ1-5
D: -
size: many
DNA: TGTGCCATCCAAAGGGGGAGCAATCAGCCCCAGCATTTT
CDR3: CAIQRGSNQPQHF

V: TRBV6-1
J: TRBJ2-5
D: TRBD1
size: many
DNA: TGTGCCAGCACCAGAAGACAGGGTCAAGAGACCCAGTACTTC
CDR3: CASTRRQGQETQYF

V: TRBV11-1
J: TRBJ1-1
D: TRBD1
size: many
DNA: TGTGCCAGCAGCTCCCAGGGGGGAGCTGAAGCTTTCTTT
CDR3: CASSSQGGAEAFF

V: TRBV5-4
J: TRBJ2-3
D: -
size: many
DNA: TGTGCCAGCAGCTTGGGGGGGCTAGCAGATACGCAGTATTTT
CDR3: CASSLGGLADTQYF

V: TRBV24-1
J: TRBJ2-1
D: TRBD2
size: many
DNA: TGTGCCACCAGTGATACTGGACTAGCGGGAGGAAATGAGCAGTTCTTC
CDR3: CATSDTGLAGGNEQFF

V: TRBV21-1
J: TRBJ2-1
D: -
size: many
DNA: TGTGCCAGCAGCAAACAAGATTGGGTCGTGAGCGGGAGGAGCAATGAGCAGTTCTTC
CDR3: CASSKQDWVVSGRSNEQFF

V: TRBV11-2
J: TRBJ2-3
D: -
size: many
DNA: TGTGCCAGCAGCTTAGGGGGGGCTGGGGTAGATACGCAGTATTTT
CDR3: CASSLGGAGVDTQYF

V: TRBV7-9
J: TRBJ2-1
D: -
size: -
DNA: TGTGCCAGCGGTGCAAGGGGTCCGTGGCATGAGCAGTTCTTC
CDR3: CASGARGPWHEQFF

V: TRBV14
J: TRBJ2-1
D: -
size: many
DNA: TGTGCCAGCAGCCAAGGCCCAGCGGGCAACAATGAGCAGTTCTTC
CDR3: CASSQGPAGNNEQFF

V: TRBV28
J: TRBJ2-2
D: -
size: many
DNA: TGTGCCAGCAGTTTAGATGCCGGGGAGCTGTTTTTT
CDR3: CASSLDAGELFF

V: TRBV5-6
J: TRBJ2-7
D: TRBD1
size: many
DNA: TGTGCCACCCATCGGACAGGGCGCTCCTACGAGCAGTACTTC
CDR3: CATHRTGRSYEQYF

V: TRBV19
J: TRBJ1-2
D: TRBD1
size: many
DNA: TGTGCCAGTAGTCCTAGGACAGGGGGCTATGGCTACACCTTC
CDR3: CASSPRTGGYGYTF

V: TRBV15
J: TRBJ2-5
D: -
size: many
DNA: TGTGCCACCAGCAGCACAACGGGGCCGTACACCGAAGAGACCCAGTACTTC
CDR3: CATSSTTGPYTEETQYF

V: TRBV7-9
J: TRBJ2-1
D: -
size: -
DNA: TGTGCCAGCAGCTTAGCGGAGACCTTCAATGAGCAGTTCTTC
CDR3: CASSLAETFNEQFF

V: TRBV2
J: TRBJ1-2
D: -
size: -
DNA: TGTGCCAGCAGCGCGGAGGGACGGTTTAACTATGGCTACACCTTC
CDR3: CASSAEGRFNYGYTF

V: TRBV28
J: TRBJ1-6
D: -
size: many
DNA: TGTGCCAGCAGTTTTTCCGGGGGACGGAGCTCCTATAATTCACCCCTCCACTTT
CDR3: CASSFSGGRSSYNSPLHF

V: TRBV7-3
J: TRBJ2-1
D: TRBD2
size: many
DNA: TGTGCCAGCAGCCTCGGGACTAACAATGAGCAGTTCTTC
CDR3: CASSLGTNNEQFF

V: TRBV30
J: TRBJ2-7
D: -
size: many
DNA: TGTGCCTGGAGTGTAACGGGACCACTCTACGAGCAGTACTTC
CDR3: CAWSVTGPLYEQYF

V: TRBV20-1
J: TRBJ2-5
D: TRBD2
size: many
DNA: TGCAGTTCACGTGCGGGGGATCAGGTGGAGACCCAGTACTTC
CDR3: CSSRAGDQVETQYF

V: TRBV6-2/TRBV6-3
J: TRBJ2-2
D: -
size: few
DNA: TGTGCCAGCAGTTCACGGGGAGGAGGCACCGTTGAGCTGTTTTTT
CDR3: CASSSRGGGTVELFF

V: TRBV20-1
J: TRBJ1-4
D: -
size: -
DNA: TGCAGTGCTAGTAGAAGGGAGGCCGGCGGGGAAAAACTGTTTTTT
CDR3: CSASRREAGGEKLFF

V: TRBV6-1
J: TRBJ1-3
D: -
size: many
DNA: TGTGCCACCACCGGCGGGGGCTCTGGAAACACCATATATTTT
CDR3: CATTGGGSGNTIYF

V: TRBV5-1
J: TRBJ1-6
D: TRBD1
size: many
DNA: TGCGCCAGCAGCGAGGGGACAGGGAACTCACCCCTCCACTTT
CDR3: CASSEGTGNSPLHF

V: TRBV24-1
J: TRBJ2-3
D: -
size: many
DNA: TGTGCCACCAGTGCGCCCGGTTGGGGCCCAGATACGCAGTATTTT
CDR3: CATSAPGWGPDTQYF

V: TRBV19
J: TRBJ2-2
D: TRBD2
size: many
DNA: TGTGCCAGTATGTACCCGGGAGGAGGGACCGGGGAGCTGTTTTTT
CDR3: CASMYPGGGTGELFF

V: TRBV5-1
J: TRBJ1-2
D: TRBD1
size: many
DNA: TGCGCCAGCAGCACGACAGGGGTTGGCTACACCTTC
CDR3: CASSTTGVGYTF

V: TRBV20-1
J: TRBJ2-1
D: TRBD2
size: -
DNA: TGCAGTGCTAGCGGGGGGTCGTACAATGAGCAGTTCTTC
CDR3: CSASGGSYNEQFF

V: TRBV27
J: TRBJ1-1
D: -
size: many
DNA: TGTGCCAGCAGTTGGGACACTGAAGCTTTCTTT
CDR3: CASSWDTEAFF

V: TRBV12-5
J: TRBJ1-2
D: TRBD1
size: many
DNA: TGTGCTAGTGGTTTGGGACAGGGTGCGCCGACCTTC
CDR3: CASGLGQGAPTF